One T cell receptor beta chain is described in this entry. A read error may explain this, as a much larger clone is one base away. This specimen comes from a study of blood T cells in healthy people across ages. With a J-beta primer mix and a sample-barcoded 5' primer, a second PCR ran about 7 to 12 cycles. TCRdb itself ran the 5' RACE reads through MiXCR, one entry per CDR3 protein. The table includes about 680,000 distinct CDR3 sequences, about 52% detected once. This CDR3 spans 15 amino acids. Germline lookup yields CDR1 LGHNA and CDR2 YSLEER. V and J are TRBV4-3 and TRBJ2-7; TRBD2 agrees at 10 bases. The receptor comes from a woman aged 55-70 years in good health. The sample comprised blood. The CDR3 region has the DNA TGCGCCAGCAGACAAGCTAGCGGGAGCTTGTATGAGCAGTACTTC. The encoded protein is CASRQASGSLYEQYF.